This TCR beta chain was recovered during a study of type 1 and type 2 diabetes patients. The sample holds a few counts of this clonotype. Genomic DNA was the PCR template. The TCR beta CDR3 region was amplified using 30 forward and 13 reverse primers. In TCRdb, the multiplex PCR reads were re-called with MiXCR into one record per CDR3 protein. The repertoire holds fewer than 300,000 distinct CDR3 sequences, with around 47% as singletons. V lost 1 base to trimming and J lost 7 bases; unmatched junction nucleotides: 5. The germline V gene has CDR1 MNHEY and CDR2 SVGAGI. The CDR3 spans 14 residues. The V call is TRBV6-5, the J call TRBJ1-1, with TRBD1 matching 8 bases. Sequences were obtained from peripheral blood mononuclear cells (PBMCs). The sequence derives from a man aged 18 to 30 with type 2 diabetes. CDR3 in amino acids: CASSYYGTGDEAFF. As DNA, the CDR3 is TGTGCCAGCAGTTACTATGGGACAGGAGATGAAGCTTTCTTT.